The present TCR beta chain was sequenced within a study of OX40 agonist ivuxolimab in advanced cancers. On the study more broadly: Patients were infused with ivuxolimab every 2 weeks at 0.01 to 10 mg/kg. Of mixed ages from about 23 to 79 and averaging approximately 60 years, the group was roughly 83% male.

The method was immunoSEQ multiplex PCR; TCRdb's version includes in-frame clones alone and lacks a portion of them. The table has tens of thousands of clones, about nine tenths seen once. The CDR3 covers 21 residues. V was pared by 0 bases and J by 3 bases, with 21 bases of the junction left unmatched. Germline V gives CDR1 MGHRA, CDR2 YSYEKL. As to this clone: The antigen remains undetermined.

General study findings and limits: Clonal expansion from baseline to week 6 occurred in both CD4+ and CD8+ T cells. It was not determined which antigens were specifically recognized by the peripheral T cells that had undergone clonal expansion.

The source was CD4+ or CD8+ T cells sorted from blood, collected in a trial of the OX40 agonist ivuxolimab. This receptor was obtained from an adult with an advanced solid tumor such as melanoma, head and neck, liver or kidney cancer. The chain carries TRBV4-1 and TRBJ1-1, with TRBD1 matching over 8 bases. The CDR3 nucleotides are TGCGCCAGCAGCCAAGATATTGGGCATGGACAGGGAGGAAGTTTGGACACTGAAGCTTTCTTT. This sequence encodes CASSQDIGHGQGGSLDTEAFF.